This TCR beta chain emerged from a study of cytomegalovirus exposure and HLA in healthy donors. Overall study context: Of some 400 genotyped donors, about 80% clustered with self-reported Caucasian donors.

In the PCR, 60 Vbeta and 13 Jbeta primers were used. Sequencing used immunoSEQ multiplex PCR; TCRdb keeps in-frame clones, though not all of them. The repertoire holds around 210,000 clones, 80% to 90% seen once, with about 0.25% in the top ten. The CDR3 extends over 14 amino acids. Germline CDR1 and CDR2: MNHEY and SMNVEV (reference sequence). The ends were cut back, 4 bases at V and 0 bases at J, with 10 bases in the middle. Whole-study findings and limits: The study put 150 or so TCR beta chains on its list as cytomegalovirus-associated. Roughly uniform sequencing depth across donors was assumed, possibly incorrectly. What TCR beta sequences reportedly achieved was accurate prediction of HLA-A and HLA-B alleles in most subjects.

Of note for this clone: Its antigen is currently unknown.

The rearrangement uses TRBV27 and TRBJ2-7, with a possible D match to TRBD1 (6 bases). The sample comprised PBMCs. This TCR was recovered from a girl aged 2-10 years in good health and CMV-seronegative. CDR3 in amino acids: CASSYQGTSYEQYF. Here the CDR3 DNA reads TGTGCCAGCAGTTATCAGGGGACCTCCTACGAGCAGTACTTC.